This is a list of T cell receptor beta chains from one sample in a study of blood T cell repertoires in COVID-19. TCRdb's copy holds only in-frame clones and misses some; the assay was immunoSEQ multiplex PCR. Here the sample spans a few hundred thousand clones, 75% to 85% being singletons. The specimen was peripheral blood. The receptors were sampled from a woman aged 50 to 60 with acute or convalescent COVID-19. Both conserved end residues are part of each CDR3. A D gene is named only where the DNA matches it firmly. Clone size is shown for a subset of rows, as once, few, many or a class of expanded clone.

- | TRBD1 | TRBJ1-5 | TRBV30 | TGTGCCTGGAGCCGGGACAGCACAAATCAGCCCCAGCATTTT | CAWSRDSTNQPQHF
- | TRBD1 | TRBJ1-6 | TRBV5-4 | TGTGCCAGCAGCTTGTCGACAGGGAGAAATTCACCCCTCCACTTT | CASSLSTGRNSPLHF
- | - | TRBJ2-1 | TRBV4-1 | TGCGCCAGCAGCCAAGATCGGGGTGCCAGCCTATTCTTC | CASSQDRGASLFF
- | TRBD1 | TRBJ2-1 | TRBV7-3 | TGTGCCAGCAGCTCACATAGGGGGCCATACAATGAGCAGTTCTTC | CASSSHRGPYNEQFF
- | - | TRBJ1-5 | TRBV28 | TGTGCCAGCAAACAGGGAAATAGCAATCAGCCCCAGCATTTT | CASKQGNSNQPQHF
- | TRBD1 | TRBJ1-6 | TRBV5-1 | TGCGCCAGCAGCTTGGTCGGGACAGGGATGGGGTCACCCCTCCACTTT | CASSLVGTGMGSPLHF
- | - | TRBJ2-5 | TRBV10-3 | TGTGCCATCAGTGAGCCGGGGGAGGGGGAGGCCCAGTACTTC | CAISEPGEGEAQYF
- | - | TRBJ2-7 | TRBV28 | TGTGCCAGCAGTTTATCATGGAGCATTAGCGGCCCCTCCTACGAGCAGTACTTC | CASSLSWSISGPSYEQYF
few | - | TRBJ1-4 | TRBV18 | TGTGCCAGCTCACCACCCTCGGGCAGGGCAAGTGAAAAACTGTTTTTT | CASSPPSGRASEKLFF
- | TRBD1 | TRBJ1-5 | TRBV28 | TGTGCCAGCAGCGTCACCGGGACAGGGGTTCAGCCCCAGCATTTT | CASSVTGTGVQPQHF
- | - | TRBJ2-7 | TRBV4-1 | TGCGCCAGCAGCCAAGAGGTCAGGGCTCCCCCATACGTCCAGCAGTACTTC | CASSQEVRAPPYVQQYF
once | - | TRBJ2-1 | TRBV7-2 | TGTGCCAGCAGCTTACCCGAGAGCTACAATGAGCAGTTCTTC | CASSLPESYNEQFF
many | - | TRBJ2-1 | TRBV28 | TGTGCCAGCAGTTTAACGGGGGAGCCCTACAATGAGCAGTTCTTC | CASSLTGEPYNEQFF
- | - | TRBJ2-2 | TRBV7-2 | TGTGCCAGCAGCTTAGAGTTTGCGACCGGGGAGCTGTTTTTT | CASSLEFATGELFF
- | - | TRBJ1-1 | TRBV5-5 | TGTGCCAGCAGCTTGGCCGACGGGATAGCTTTCTTT | CASSLADGIAFF
- | - | TRBJ2-3 | TRBV20-1 | TGCAGTGCTAGTGTCGTAGGACACCACACAGATACGCAGTATTTT | CSASVVGHHTDTQYF
- | - | TRBJ2-7 | TRBV6-4 | TGTGCCAGCACCGCGGAGGGCTACGAGCAGTACTTC | CASTAEGYEQYF
- | TRBD1 | TRBJ1-1 | TRBV6-6 | TGTGCCAGCAGTCCCGGGACAGGGATGCTTGAAGCTTTCTTT | CASSPGTGMLEAFF
- | - | TRBJ1-1 | TRBV7-8 | TGTGCCAGCAGCTTAGTTCGGGAAGGATACACTGAAGCTTTCTTT | CASSLVREGYTEAFF
- | TRBD1 | TRBJ1-1 | TRBV19 | TGTGCCAGTAGTATTGGACAGGGGGTCACTGAAGCTTTCTTT | CASSIGQGVTEAFF
- | - | TRBJ1-2 | TRBV19 | TGTGCCAGTAGTATAGATTTTGAGGGTTCGCGTGGCTACACCTTC | CASSIDFEGSRGYTF
- | - | TRBJ1-6 | TRBV9 | TGTGCCAGCAGCGGCGACAGTTTTGATTCACCCCTCCACTTT | CASSGDSFDSPLHF
- | - | TRBJ2-1 | TRBV2 | TGTGCCAGCAGTGAATCTAGCTACTCCTACAATGAGCAGTTCTTC | CASSESSYSYNEQFF
- | - | TRBJ2-3 | TRBV19 | TGTGCCACCAGGTCGGGGGAGCTGTATACGCAGTATTTT | CATRSGELYTQYF